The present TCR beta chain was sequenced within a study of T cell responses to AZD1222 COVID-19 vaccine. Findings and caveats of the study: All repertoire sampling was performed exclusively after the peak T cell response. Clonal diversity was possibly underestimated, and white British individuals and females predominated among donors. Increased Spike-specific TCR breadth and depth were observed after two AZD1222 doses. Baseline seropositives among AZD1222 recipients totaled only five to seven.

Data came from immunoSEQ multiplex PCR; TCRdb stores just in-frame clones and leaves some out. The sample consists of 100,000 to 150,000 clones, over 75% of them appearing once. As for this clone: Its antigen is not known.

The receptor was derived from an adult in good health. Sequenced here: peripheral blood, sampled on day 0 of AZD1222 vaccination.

CDR3 nucleotides: TGTGCCAGCAGCCTACGAGGCGGTACGGGTGAGCAGTTCTTC. Encoded protein: CASSLRGGTGEQFF. The chain couples TRBV7-3 to TRBJ2-1; D is unclear. CDR3 length equals 14 residues. Per the germline V gene, CDR1 is SGHTA and CDR2 is FQGTGA. Trimming cost V 5 bases and J 9 bases, with 17 bases left between them.